The TCR beta chain under discussion was sequenced for a study of beta chain features in type 1 diabetes. Via the markers CD45RO/CCR7/CD25/CD127/CD95/CD27, stem cell-like memory, regulatory, central memory and naive CD4+ cells were sorted. The study reverse transcribed the entire isolated RNA, so it sequenced expressed TCRB transcripts. Clones were read by immunoSEQ multiplex PCR, and TCRdb kept only the in-frame ones, dropping some. The sample records about 410,000 clones, about 14% being singletons. Study-wide results and caveats: Sequencing of cDNA might inflate the share of cells that strongly express TCR. When Type 1 diabetes patients were examined, their TCRB CDR3s proved moderately but significantly shorter in all four CD4+ subsets. Type 1 diabetes patients had fewer VDJ junction insertions and more deletions.

This clone has just a few counts. Its antigen remains unidentified. Sequences were obtained from naive CD4+ T cells from blood. The sequence came from a man aged 25 to 45 in good health.

The CDR3, as DNA: TGCGCCAGCAGCAGATTAAGCGGGGTAGATACGCAGTATTTT. Translated, it gives CASSRLSGVDTQYF. The chain combines TRBV5-1 with TRBJ2-3, with 7 positions matching TRBD2. V trimming: 4 bases; J trimming: 5 bases; junction bases outside the gene matches: 7. The germline V gene encodes CDR1 SGHRS and CDR2 YFSETQ. CDR3 length: 14 residues.